This T cell receptor beta chain was identified during a study of cytomegalovirus exposure and HLA in healthy donors. With 60 Vbeta and 13 Jbeta primers, the PCR was carried out. The table came from immunoSEQ multiplex PCR; TCRdb's copy has only in-frame clones and leaves some out. The sample includes roughly 100,000 clones, roughly 77% seen only once; the top ten take 2% to 3%. Study-level points and caveats: TCR beta V- and J-gene trimming, according to a later analysis, was linked to a missense DCLRE1C variant. TCR beta V segments were, for the most part, productive about 90% or about 30% of the time in an earlier analysis. Using the classifier, cytomegalovirus status was reportedly diagnosed with high specificity and sensitivity.

Concerning this clone itself: No antigen is known for it.

Germline assignment: CDR1 SGHNT and CDR2 YYREEE (reference sequence). Germline trimming cut 2 bases from V and 4 bases from J; bases unmatched to any gene: 7. The CDR3 is 17 amino acids. The origin of this receptor is a man aged 35-49 years in good health and CMV-seronegative. Sequencing was carried out using PBMCs. The rearrangement links TRBV5-4 to TRBJ2-2, with TRBD1 identical over 11 bases. CDR3: CASSFYRDRGVTGELFF. Written as DNA, the CDR3 is TGTGCCAGCAGCTTTTACCGGGACAGGGGGGTCACCGGGGAGCTGTTTTTT.